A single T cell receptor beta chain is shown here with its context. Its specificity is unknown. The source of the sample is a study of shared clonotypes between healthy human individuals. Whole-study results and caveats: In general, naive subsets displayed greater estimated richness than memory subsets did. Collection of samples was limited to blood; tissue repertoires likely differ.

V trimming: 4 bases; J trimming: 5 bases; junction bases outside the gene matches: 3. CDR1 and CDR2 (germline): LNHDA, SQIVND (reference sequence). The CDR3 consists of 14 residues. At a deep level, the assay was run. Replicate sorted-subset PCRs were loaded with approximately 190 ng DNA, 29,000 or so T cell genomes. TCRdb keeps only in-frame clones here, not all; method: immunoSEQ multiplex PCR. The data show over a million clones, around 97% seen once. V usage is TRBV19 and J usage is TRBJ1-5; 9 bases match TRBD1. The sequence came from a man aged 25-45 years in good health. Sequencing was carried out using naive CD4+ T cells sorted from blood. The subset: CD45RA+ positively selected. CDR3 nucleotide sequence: TGTGCCAGTAGTACCTGGACAGGGGATCAGCCCCAGCATTTT. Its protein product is CASSTWTGDQPQHF.